This T cell receptor beta chain was identified in a study of T-cell reconstitution after alpha-beta-depleted transplantation in children. Construction of the TCRbeta library involved unique molecular identifiers. In TCRdb, the PCR reads were re-called with MiXCR into one record per CDR3 protein. Of approximately 510,000 distinct CDR3 sequences in the sample, about 18% were seen once. The length of the CDR3 is 19 residues. V was pared by 4 bases and J by 2 bases, with 13 bases of the junction left unmatched. This clonotype was sampled from a human donor who donated a stem cell graft to a child with acute lymphoblastic leukemia. The sequenced sample was PBMCs from the stem cell graft donor, obtained from the stem cell graft. The chain is built from TRBV12-3 or TRBV12-4 and TRBJ2-7; 14 bases line up with TRBD2. CDR3 amino acids: CASSSGLGTSGSDTYEQYF. CDR3 nucleotide sequence: TGTGCCAGCAGTTCTGGGCTGGGGACTAGCGGGAGCGACACCTACGAGCAGTACTTC.